Here is one T cell receptor (beta chain) with its context. Under the authors' procedure: Cell counts per sample came from amplifying reference gene primers. Method: immunoSEQ multiplex PCR; TCRdb's copy keeps in-frame clones and lacks some. V and J calls and clone size follow that table, whereas D and trimming were derived from the DNA. The table records around 80,000 clones, around 86% of them present only once. This specimen belongs to a study of blood T cell repertoires in COVID-19. Across the whole study: Sites in the United States, Italy and Spain provided acute and convalescent COVID-19 samples. T cells, B-cell-depleted T cells, or PBMCs supplied cDNA or gDNA.

Germline CDR1 LGHDT, CDR2 YNNKEL (reference sequence). V lost 1 base and J lost 0, with 7 bases in between. The CDR3 is 15 residues long. The sequence was obtained from a human donor in a cohort sampled during active COVID-19. The specimen sequenced was peripheral blood. The chain has TRBV3-1 (or the pseudogene TRBV3-2) and TRBJ2-1, with a tentative D call TRBD1 (5 bases). CDR3 sequence (DNA): TGTGCCAGCAGCCAAGGGCAGGGCTCCTACAATGAGCAGTTCTTC. Its translation: CASSQGQGSYNEQFF.